The 7 T cell receptor beta chains presented below share a single source sample, sequenced in a study of blood T cell repertoires in COVID-19. Method: immunoSEQ multiplex PCR; TCRdb's copy keeps in-frame clones and lacks some. The sample has 110,000 to 150,000 clones; 78% are singletons. Sequenced sample: peripheral blood. These receptors came from a woman aged 55-69 years with acute or convalescent COVID-19.

V gene TRBV2 combines with J gene TRBJ2-1, with 8 positions matching TRBD1. The CDR3 has 13 amino acids. Germline V CDR1 and CDR2: SNHLY, FYNNEI. V gave up 4 bases and J gave up 7 bases; unmatched junction bases: 3. The CDR3 DNA reads as TGTGCCAGCAGTGGACAGGGGAGGAATGAGCAGTTCTTC. Translation: CASSGQGRNEQFF.

The rearrangement links TRBV20-1 to TRBJ2-7; D is ambiguous. The CDR3 has 11 residues. The V and J ends lost 1 base and 6 bases respectively, with 7 bases between them. Per the germline V gene, CDR1 is DFQATT and CDR2 is SNEGSKA (reference sequence). CDR3 residues: CSARGLGEQYF. The DNA of the CDR3 is TGCAGTGCTAGAGGTCTAGGCGAGCAGTACTTC.

V and J are TRBV11-1 and TRBJ1-1; possibly TRBD1 for D (5 bases). The germline V and J ends were trimmed by 5 bases and 4 bases, with 14 bases remaining between them. Germline lookup yields CDR1 SGHAT and CDR2 FQDESV (reference sequence). This CDR3 is built from 14 residues. Here the CDR3 reads CASSQLTASTEAFF. In DNA form, the CDR3 reads TGTGCCAGCAGCCAATTGACAGCCAGCACTGAAGCTTTCTTT.

V gene TRBV6-4 combines with J gene TRBJ1-6; D remains unclear. CDR3 length: 15 amino acids. V lost 0 bases and J 8 bases, leaving 11 bases between the germline ends. CDR1 is MRHNA and CDR2 is SNTAGT in the germline V gene. Here the CDR3 reads CASSDSNSPYSPLHF. CDR3 sequence (DNA): TGTGCCAGCAGTGACTCAAACAGCCCTTATTCACCCCTCCACTTT.

This clone was seen a handful of times. The V and J genes are TRBV5-1 and TRBJ2-6, with D perhaps matching TRBD2 (5 bases). V was trimmed by 0 bases and J by 3 bases, leaving 7 bases between them. The CDR3 contains 15 residues. CDR1 is SGHRS, CDR2 YFSETQ, per germline. CDR3 in DNA: TGCGCCAGCAGCTTGGGTGCGGGTGGGGCCAACGTCCTGACTTTC. Its protein product is CASSLGAGGANVLTF.

This clone is labeled as medium-sized. This chain links TRBV28 with TRBJ2-5; D perhaps matches TRBD1 (6 bases). The CDR3 covers 15 residues. Germline lookup yields CDR1 MDHEN and CDR2 SYDVKM. V was trimmed by 5 bases and J by 2 bases, leaving 15 bases between them. The CDR3: CASSNDRHEQETQYF. The CDR3 nucleotides are TGTGCCAGCAGTAATGACAGGCATGAACAAGAGACCCAGTACTTC.

The rearrangement links TRBV6-5 to TRBJ2-1, with 12 bases that match TRBD2. This CDR3 is 15 amino acids long. J lost 9 bases, V lost 6 bases, and 9 bases had no gene match. Per germline, CDR1 MNHEY and CDR2 SVGAGI. The CDR3 here is CASSLIPTSGGEQFF. The DNA for the CDR3 is TGTGCCAGCAGCCTGATACCGACTAGCGGGGGTGAGCAGTTCTTC.